This TCR beta chain was identified in a study of blood T cell repertoires in COVID-19. Clinical histories supplied by participants themselves formed the basis of cohort assignment. In Cohort 3, a recovered donor had either two negative PCRs, clearance, or symptom resolution. Trimming removed 0 bases at V and 7 bases at J, with 6 bases between. The CDR3 is 12 amino acids. Looked up from germline, CDR1 is LGHNA and CDR2 is YSLEER. In the source study's methods: From reference gene primer amplification, estimates of nucleated cell counts were derived. Some clones are missing from TCRdb's copy, which holds only in-frame ones; the method was immunoSEQ multiplex PCR. That table gives V, J and clone size, and the DNA gave D and trimming. The sample holds about 330,000 clones, more than 85% seen once.

Sequenced: PBMCs or T cells enriched from blood (not recorded which). V and J are TRBV4-3 and TRBJ2-5; D might be TRBD2 (5 bases). The sequence derives from a woman younger than 45 who had recovered from COVID-19. CDR3 residues: CASSQDGGTQYF. The CDR3 nucleotides are TGCGCCAGCAGCCAAGATGGAGGGACCCAGTACTTC.